These 30 T cell receptor beta chains originate from one sample sequenced in a study of human T cells and chemical hapten exposure. Time point described: patch test 1, 2 weeks after DPC sensitization. The treatment: therapeutic diphenylcyclopropenone sensitization with weekly scalp DPC. A single record per CDR3 protein comes from TCRdb applying MiXCR to the RACE reads. The sample records approximately 79,000 distinct CDR3 sequences, about a tenth being singletons. Sequenced here: whole blood, sampled in connection with sensitization to the hapten diphenylcyclopropenone (DPC). Receptors originate from a woman between 45 and 60 years old with alopecia areata. Some clones in this sample may be carry-over from other donors' samples.

There are a few counts of this clonotype. J is TRBJ2-2 and V is TRBV6-2 or TRBV6-3; 13 nucleotides match TRBD2. This CDR3 has 18 amino acids. With V trimmed by 5 bases and J by 0 bases, 6 bases remained unmatched. The germline V gene has CDR1 MNHEY and CDR2 SVGEGT. The CDR3 here is CASSAPGLAGTNTGELFF. The CDR3 nucleotides are TGTGCCAGCAGTGCCCCGGGACTAGCGGGAACGAACACCGGGGAGCTGTTTTTT.

The J gene is TRBJ1-1, the V gene TRBV4-1; D might be TRBD1 (5 bases). Germline V gives CDR1 MGHRA, CDR2 YSYEKL. Between the trimmed V and J ends, which lost 1 base and 4 bases, there was a span of 16 bases. The CDR3 contains 16 residues. CDR3 residues: CASSQGPGKVSTEAFF. DNA for the CDR3: TGCGCCAGCAGCCAAGGCCCAGGGAAGGTGAGCACTGAAGCTTTCTTT.

This sequence joins TRBV20-1 and TRBJ2-7, with TRBD2 matching over 9 bases. V dropped 1 base and J dropped 7; count of bases not matched to a gene: 8. Germline CDR1 reads DFQATT; CDR2 reads SNEGSKA (reference sequence). The CDR3 consists of 14 residues. The CDR3 is CSARVTSGLGEQYF. The CDR3 bases are TGCAGTGCTAGAGTAACTAGCGGGCTAGGGGAGCAGTACTTC.

V is TRBV29-1 and J is TRBJ2-3; 13 nucleotides align to TRBD2. This CDR3 comprises 14 residues. Unmatched junction bases numbered 8, after V lost 6 bases and J lost 8 bases. CDR1 and CDR2 from the germline V gene are SQVTM and ANQGSEA. The DNA of the CDR3 is TGCAGCGTGGGGACTAGCGGGACAACCTCTACGCAGTATTTT. Translated: CSVGTSGTTSTQYF.

The J gene is TRBJ2-7, the V gene TRBV7-9; D perhaps matches TRBD2 (6 bases). CDR3 length: 16 amino acids. Germline V gene lookup returns CDR1 SEHNR and CDR2 FQNEAQ (reference sequence). The V end was cut by 4 bases, the J end by 0 bases, with 16 bases between. The DNA for the CDR3 is TGTGCCAGCAGCTCATACTCTAGCGTTCTCTCCTACGAGCAGTACTTC. Translation gives CASSSYSSVLSYEQYF.

This clonotype was recorded at least ten times. This sequence joins TRBV30 and TRBJ2-2; D is unresolved. The CDR3 is made up of 12 amino acids. From germline, CDR1 is GTSNPN and CDR2 SVGIG (reference sequence). Trimming shortened V by 5 bases and J by 1 base, and 5 bases separated the two germline ends. The CDR3 coding sequence is TGTGCCTGGCGAAAGAACACCGGGGAGCTGTTTTTT. This codes for CAWRKNTGELFF. Looking up the rest from reference TRBV30 and TRBJ2-2 gives the full variable domain: SQTIHQWPATLVQPVGSPLSLECTVEGTSNPNLYWYRQAAGRGLQLLFYSVGIGQISSEVPQNLSASRPQDRQFILSSKKLLLSDSGFYLCAWRKNTGELFFGEGSRLTVL.

In its sample, this clonotype was seen a few times. V usage is TRBV29-1 and J usage is TRBJ2-5; 12 nucleotides line up with TRBD2. V gave up 4 bases and J gave up 2 bases; unmatched junction bases: 8. The germline V gene has CDR1 SQVTM and CDR2 ANQGSEA. The CDR3 covers 16 residues. CDR3 nucleotides: TGCAGCGTTGCGCTAGCGGGAGGGCCGGGGCAAGAGACCCAGTACTTC. Translation: CSVALAGGPGQETQYF.

The chain couples TRBV20-1 to TRBJ2-7, with a tentative D call TRBD2 (6 bases). Germline V lookup: CDR1 DFQATT, CDR2 SNEGSKA (reference sequence). Trimming removed 5 bases at V and 3 bases at J, with 17 bases between. This CDR3 has 14 amino acids. CDR3 region: CSALPGLGGYEQYF. CDR3 nucleotide sequence: TGCAGTGCTTTACCGGGACTCGGCGGCTACGAGCAGTACTTC.

This clonotype was picked up many times. The gene calls are TRBV21-1 and TRBJ2-1; TRBD2, the table's D call, was not compared with the DNA. TRBV21-1 is assigned pseudogene status. The CDR3 sequence is 18 residues long. CDR3 loop: CASSQSLAGGQSYNEQFF. In DNA form, the CDR3 reads TGTGCCAGCAGCCAAAGCCTAGCGGGAGGTCAGTCCTACAATGAGCAGTTCTTC.

This clonotype appeared a few times. The gene calls are TRBV20-1 and TRBJ2-5; D is unclear. The V end lost 7 bases, the J end lost 0 bases, and 9 bases lay between the germline ends. This CDR3 has 12 residues. Germline CDR1 reads DFQATT; CDR2 reads SNEGSKA (reference sequence). The chain's CDR3 is CSVSGYQETQYF. The CDR3 bases are TGCAGTGTCAGTGGGTACCAAGAGACCCAGTACTTC.

This clonotype was detected ten times or more. J is TRBJ1-5 and V is TRBV28; D not resolved. V dropped 5 bases and J dropped 1 base, with 12 bases sitting between them. The germline gives CDR1 MDHEN, CDR2 SYDVKM. The CDR3 runs 15 residues. The CDR3 DNA reads TGTGCCAGCAGTATGCACCCGGGCAGCAATCAGCCCCAGCATTTT. Amino acid sequence: CASSMHPGSNQPQHF.

V usage is TRBV5-6 and J usage is TRBJ2-1, with a possible D match to TRBD2 (6 bases). V gave up 7 bases and J gave up 7 bases, with 9 bases separating them. Germline V gene data show CDR1 as SGHDT and CDR2 as YYEEEE. This CDR3 spans 11 amino acids. The CDR3 is CASRLGNEQFF. The DNA of the CDR3 is TGTGCCAGCCGACTAGGAAATGAGCAGTTCTTC.

This clonotype was observed a handful of times. The chain carries TRBV7-2 and TRBJ1-5, with D unclear. The CDR3 length is 16 residues. The germline CDR1 and CDR2 sequences are SGHTA and FQGNSA. Between the trimmed V and J ends, which lost 2 bases and 9 bases, there was a span of 20 bases. The CDR3 region is CASSLNGGRVFGPQHF. The CDR3 nucleotides read TGTGCCAGCAGCTTAAACGGAGGCCGGGTATTTGGGCCCCAGCATTTT. The entire variable domain, with the rest obtained from reference TRBV7-2 and TRBJ1-5, is as follows: GAGVSQSPSNKVTEKGKDVELRCDPISGHTALYWYRQSLGQGLEFLIYFQGNSAPDKSGLPSDRFSAERTGGSVSTLTIQRTQQEDSAVYLCASSLNGGRVFGPQHFGDGTRLSIL.

This clonotype was recorded a few times. This sequence joins TRBV2 and TRBJ1-4; unclear D gene. Trimming pared 5 bases from V and 8 bases from J, leaving 12 bases between. Germline V lookup: CDR1 SNHLY, CDR2 FYNNEI. The CDR3 extends over 13 amino acids. The CDR3 region is CASSLTVGEKLFF. The CDR3 DNA reads as TGTGCCAGCAGTCTAACCGTCGGAGAAAAACTGTTTTTT.

The V gene is TRBV18, the J gene TRBJ1-1, with D perhaps matching TRBD1 (6 bases). Germline V CDR1 and CDR2: KGHSH, LQKENI. V shed 3 bases and J shed 5 bases, with 16 bases lying between them. The CDR3 length is 15 residues. CDR3 coding DNA: TGTGCCAGCTCACCCACTGGGCAGGGGAGGACTGAAGCTTTCTTT. Translated: CASSPTGQGRTEAFF.

This clonotype was counted at least ten times. The rearrangement joins TRBV4-2 to TRBJ1-4; 7 positions agree with TRBD1. This CDR3 has 16 amino acids. CDR1 LGHNA and CDR2 YNFKEQ come from the germline V gene. V shed 1 base and J 10 bases; nucleotides not matched to a gene: 12. The CDR3 here is CASSQVLRGRHGKLFF. CDR3 DNA sequence: TGTGCCAGCAGCCAAGTCCTAAGGGGGCGTCATGGAAAACTGTTTTTT.

This chain uses TRBV7-2 with TRBJ2-1; D may correspond to TRBD1 or TRBD2 (5 bases each). CDR1 and CDR2 (germline): SGHTA, FQGNSA. V was pared by 5 bases and J by 6 bases, with 20 bases between. The CDR3 sequence is 16 residues long. The CDR3 here is CASSRRGTGTPNEQFF. The CDR3 DNA sequence: TGTGCCAGCAGCCGTCGGGGAACCGGGACCCCCAATGAGCAGTTCTTC.

This clonotype is a singleton in its sample. The chain combines TRBV10-3 with TRBJ1-1; a possible D gene is TRBD1 (5 bases). The CDR3 has 14 amino acids. CDR1 and CDR2 (germline): ENHRY, SYGVKD. The V end lost 7 bases, the J end lost 5 bases, and 17 bases lay between the germline ends. CDR3 region: CAINAVQGGTEAFF. The CDR3 bases are TGTGCCATCAACGCGGTGCAGGGAGGTACTGAAGCTTTCTTT.

The gene calls are TRBV28 and TRBJ1-3; TRBD1 matches at 8 bases. There are 11 residues in the CDR3. The V gene end was trimmed by 6 bases and the J gene end by 16 bases; junction bases not matched to a gene: 8. Per the germline V gene, CDR1 is MDHEN and CDR2 is SYDVKM. In DNA form, the CDR3 reads TGTGCCAGCAGGACAGGGGACCGCGGCTATTTT. This translates into CASRTGDRGYF.

The chain links TRBV6-6 to TRBJ2-3; 9 bases align to TRBD2. CDR1 and CDR2 (germline): MNHNY, SVGAGI (reference sequence). The CDR3 is 17 residues long. Trimming took 5 bases from V and 2 from J; bases not matched to a gene: 11. The CDR3 bases are TGTGCCAGCAGTCTTGAAGCGGGAGGCTCTTACACAGATACGCAGTATTTT. The encoded protein is CASSLEAGGSYTDTQYF.

The rearrangement links TRBV11-2 to TRBJ2-7; 7 bases are a match to TRBD1. This CDR3 has 16 amino acids. Per germline, CDR1 SGHAT and CDR2 FQNNGV. The trim removed 0 bases at V and 2 bases at J, leaving 7 bases unmatched. The CDR3 loop is CASSLDPYRGAYEQYF. The CDR3 nucleotides are TGTGCCAGCAGCTTAGATCCCTACAGGGGCGCCTACGAGCAGTACTTC. Full variable domain (rest looked up from reference TRBV11-2 and TRBJ2-7): EAGVAQSPRYKIIEKRQSVAFWCNPISGHATLYWYQQILGQGPKLLIQFQNNGVVDDSQLPKDRFSAERLKGVDSTLKIQPAKLEDSAVYLCASSLDPYRGAYEQYFGPGTRLTVT.

At least ten counts were recorded for this clonotype. The chain links TRBV18 to TRBJ2-1; 7 bases fit TRBD2. The CDR3 is made up of 19 amino acids. Unmatched junction bases numbered 12, after V lost 1 base and J lost 0 bases. Per germline, CDR1 KGHSH and CDR2 LQKENI. This CDR3 is CASSPRSRGTVLSYNEQFF. CDR3 bases: TGTGCCAGCTCACCACGCTCGCGGGGGACCGTGCTCTCCTACAATGAGCAGTTCTTC.

This clonotype has ten or more counts. J is TRBJ2-1 and V is TRBV11-3; D possibly uses TRBD1 or TRBD2 (5 bases each). Per germline, CDR1 SGHNT and CDR2 YENEEA. V was cut by 1 base and J by 9 bases, with 16 bases left in between. The CDR3 has 15 residues. CDR3: CASSLGGQRGTEQFF. CDR3 coding DNA: TGTGCCAGCAGCTTAGGGGGTCAGCGTGGGACTGAGCAGTTCTTC.

This clonotype showed up many times. In nucleotides, the CDR3 is TGTGCCAGCTCACCACTTCCACTACCCGACTACGAGCAGTACTTC. It is translated as CASSPLPLPDYEQYF. The chain links TRBV18 to TRBJ2-7; D uncertain. This CDR3 has 15 amino acids. V was pared by 1 base and J by 3 bases, with 13 bases between. CDR1 is KGHSH and CDR2 is LQKENI in the germline V gene.

This clonotype appeared a few times. The chain is built from TRBV29-1 and TRBJ2-1, with unresolved D. Germline V gene lookup returns CDR1 SQVTM and CDR2 ANQGSEA. The CDR3 is made up of 10 amino acids. The ends were cut back, 6 bases at V and 13 bases at J, with 13 bases in the middle. In DNA, the CDR3 is TGCAGCGTATACATGCACATCCAGTTCTTC. It specifies CSVYMHIQFF.

This chain connects TRBV29-1 to TRBJ2-7; TRBD1 matches at 9 bases. The CDR3 is made up of 13 amino acids. After removal of 6 bases from V and 1 base from J, the junction contained 4 bases not matched to a gene. The V gene's germline CDR1 is SQVTM and CDR2 ANQGSEA. CDR3 sequence reads: CSVGQGPSYEQYF. The CDR3 DNA is TGCAGCGTCGGACAGGGGCCGTCCTACGAGCAGTACTTC.

The chain joins TRBV20-1 to TRBJ2-6; D not resolved. The CDR3 has 12 residues. Germline CDR1 reads DFQATT; CDR2 reads SNEGSKA (reference sequence). The V and J ends lost 5 bases and 0 bases respectively, with 2 bases between them. CDR3 nucleotide sequence: TGCAGTGCTCACTCTGGGGCCAACGTCCTGACTTTC. This codes for CSAHSGANVLTF.

The chain is built from TRBV11-1 and TRBJ2-7; 10 bases line up with TRBD1. J gave up 5 bases and V 3 bases, and 7 bases lay outside the gene matches. In germline, CDR1 is SGHAT, CDR2 FQDESV (reference sequence). The CDR3 is 15 residues long. The chain's CDR3 is CASSLPGQGRNEQYF. CDR3 nucleotides: TGTGCCAGCAGCTTGCCGGGACAGGGGAGAAACGAGCAGTACTTC.

V gene TRBV5-6 combines with J gene TRBJ2-1; the D is unclear. Trimming removed 0 bases from V and 5 bases from J, with 12 bases in between. This CDR3 spans 15 amino acids. CDR1 and CDR2 (germline): SGHDT, YYEEEE. The CDR3 sequence is CASSLETTPNNEQFF. DNA for the CDR3: TGTGCCAGCAGCTTGGAAACCACACCGAACAATGAGCAGTTCTTC.

This clonotype was seen a handful of times. CDR3 DNA sequence: TGCAGTGCTACAGGGAACACTGAAGCTTTCTTT. This translates into CSATGNTEAFF. The chain is built from TRBV20-1 and TRBJ1-1; no clear D gene. The V end was cut by 4 bases, the J end by 1 base, with 4 bases between. There are 11 residues in the CDR3. Germline assignment: CDR1 DFQATT and CDR2 SNEGSKA (reference sequence).